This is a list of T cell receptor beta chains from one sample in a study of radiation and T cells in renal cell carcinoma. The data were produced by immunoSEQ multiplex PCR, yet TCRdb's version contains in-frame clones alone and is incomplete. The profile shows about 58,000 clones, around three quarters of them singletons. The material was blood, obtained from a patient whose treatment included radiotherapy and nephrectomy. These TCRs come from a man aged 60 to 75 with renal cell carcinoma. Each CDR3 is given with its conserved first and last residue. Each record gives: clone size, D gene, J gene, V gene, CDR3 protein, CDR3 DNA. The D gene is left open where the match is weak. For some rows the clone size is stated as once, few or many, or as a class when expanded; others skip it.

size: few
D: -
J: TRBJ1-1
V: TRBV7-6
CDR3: CASSISRGNEAFF
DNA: TGTGCCAGCAGCATTTCTCGAGGCAATGAAGCTTTCTTT

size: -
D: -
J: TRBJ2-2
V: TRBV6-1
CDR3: CASSEAQGGGAKTGELFF
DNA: TGTGCCAGCAGTGAAGCGCAGGGGGGAGGCGCGAAGACCGGGGAGCTGTTTTTT

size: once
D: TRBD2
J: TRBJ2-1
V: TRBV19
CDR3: CASSPIAGDYNEQFF
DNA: TGTGCCAGTAGCCCTATAGCGGGAGATTACAATGAGCAGTTCTTC

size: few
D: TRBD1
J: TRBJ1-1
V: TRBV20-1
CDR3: CSADRGAEAFF
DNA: TGCAGTGCTGACAGGGGGGCTGAAGCTTTCTTT

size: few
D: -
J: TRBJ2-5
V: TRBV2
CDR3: CASSDSETQYF
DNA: TGTGCCAGCAGTGACAGTGAGACCCAGTACTTC

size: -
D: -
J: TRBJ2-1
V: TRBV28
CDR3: CASSTSSPGHTSGDEQFF
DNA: TGTGCCAGCAGTACCTCATCGCCGGGACATACTTCAGGGGATGAGCAGTTCTTC

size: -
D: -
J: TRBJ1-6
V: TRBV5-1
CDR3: CASSLFGGDNSPLHF
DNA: TGCGCCAGCAGCTTGTTTGGGGGAGACAATTCACCCCTCCACTTT

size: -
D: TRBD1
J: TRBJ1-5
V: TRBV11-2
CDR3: CASSLGLGGLQPQHF
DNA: TGTGCCAGCAGCTTAGGTTTAGGGGGCCTTCAGCCCCAGCATTTT

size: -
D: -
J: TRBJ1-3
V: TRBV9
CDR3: CASSPLIRGSSGNTIYF
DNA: TGTGCCAGCAGCCCACTAATTAGGGGCAGCTCTGGAAACACCATATATTTT

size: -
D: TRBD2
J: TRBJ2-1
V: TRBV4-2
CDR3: CASSQETSGSSYNEQFF
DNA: TGTGCCAGCAGCCAAGAGACTAGCGGTAGCTCCTACAATGAGCAGTTCTTC

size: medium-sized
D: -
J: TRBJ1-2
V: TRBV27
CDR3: CASRAEDYGYTF
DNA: TGTGCCAGCAGGGCAGAGGACTATGGCTACACCTTC

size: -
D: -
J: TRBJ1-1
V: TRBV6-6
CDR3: CASSSRFTEAFF
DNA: TGTGCCAGCAGTTCGCGGTTCACTGAAGCTTTCTTT